This TCR beta chain was profiled in a study of cytomegalovirus exposure and HLA in healthy donors. With respect to this clone: Its antigen is unknown.

The PCR had 60 Vbeta and 13 Jbeta primers. The assay was immunoSEQ multiplex PCR, and TCRdb's table has in-frame clones only and misses some. The sample table sets out 100,000 to 150,000 clones. Study observations and caveats: In an earlier analysis, in approximately 570 donors, most V segments appeared productive either ~87% or ~30% of the time.

The sequence came from a man aged 30 to 45 in good health and CMV-seronegative. The sample was PBMCs.

Written as DNA, the CDR3 is TGTGCCAGCAGCTCAGGGGTTCTTAATGAAAAACTGTTTTTT. Its protein is CASSSGVLNEKLFF. The chain combines TRBV7-9 with TRBJ1-4, with a tentative D call TRBD1 (6 bases). Germline V CDR1 and CDR2: SEHNR, FQNEAQ (reference sequence). This CDR3 comprises 14 residues. V was pared by 4 bases and J by 4 bases, with 10 bases between.